One sample yielded the 6 T cell receptor beta chains listed below, sequenced in a study of T-cell memory formation after mild COVID-19 (dated by TCRdb to the early 2020s). The protocol used for the library was 5' RACE. Data came from an Illumina NovaSeq 6000. The public reads were reanalyzed by TCRdb: fastp trimming at Q25, MiXCR alignment, in-frame beta chains only. CDR3 protein duplicates are merged, each entry listing the most common genes and DNA. The sample includes 150,000 to 200,000 distinct CDR3 sequences, with about 15% observed a single time. The ten largest clonotypes hold roughly an eighth of the sample. The sequenced material came from PBMCs or a T cell subset sorted from them (not recorded which). These receptors were collected from an adult woman who had mild COVID-19 (a few samples of this study predate the infection). The sample titles of this study are shuffled in the database, so cell type and time point are left out; the donor was told from shared clones.

This clonotype was found many times. The gene calls are TRBV12-3 or TRBV12-4 and TRBJ2-1; no reliable D call. Trimming shortened V by 3 bases and J by 5 bases, and 8 bases separated the two germline ends. CDR3 length: 13 amino acids. The CDR3, as DNA: TGTGCCAGCAGTTTCCTTAGTCACAATGAGCAGTTCTTC. It translates to CASSFLSHNEQFF.

Here the CDR3 reads CASSPPRPASYEQYF. CDR3 DNA sequence: TGTGCCAGCTCACCACCTCGGCCAGCCTCCTACGAGCAGTACTTC. The V and J genes are TRBV18 and TRBJ2-7; D remains unclear. The CDR3 has 15 amino acids. Germline CDR1 reads KGHSH; CDR2 reads LQKENI. The germline V and J ends were trimmed by 0 bases and 0 bases, with 9 bases remaining between them.

This clonotype appeared a few times. The chain carries TRBV7-9 and TRBJ2-1; 10 positions agree with TRBD1. Germline trimming cut 3 bases from V and 1 base from J; bases unmatched to any gene: 6. Germline values: CDR1 SEHNR, CDR2 FQNEAQ (reference sequence). The CDR3 length is 17 residues. The CDR3 is CASSFLDRGLSYNEQFF. For the CDR3, the DNA is TGTGCCAGCAGCTTCCTTGACAGGGGGCTATCCTACAATGAGCAGTTCTTC.

This clonotype appeared a few times. The rearrangement links TRBV6-1 to TRBJ2-3, with 7 nucleotides matching TRBD2. CDR3 size: 14 residues. Looked up from germline, CDR1 is MNHNS and CDR2 is SASEGT. The V gene end was trimmed by 8 bases and the J gene end by 5 bases; junction bases not matched to a gene: 10. In DNA, the CDR3 is TGTGCCAGCGGGGAGGGAAACGGGATAGATACGCAGTATTTT. Translation: CASGEGNGIDTQYF.

V gene TRBV20-1 combines with J gene TRBJ2-1, with D tentatively TRBD1 or TRBD2 (6 bases each). Germline V CDR1 and CDR2: DFQATT, SNEGSKA (reference sequence). V was cut by 6 bases and J by 2 bases, with 14 bases left in between. The CDR3 covers 14 residues. CDR3 sequence (DNA): TGCAGTGCCCGCCAGGAGGGGGCCTACAATGAGCAGTTCTTC. Translation gives CSARQEGAYNEQFF.

V is TRBV12-3 or TRBV12-4 and J is TRBJ1-2, with D perhaps matching TRBD1 (5 bases). CDR3 length: 14 amino acids. V was pared by 3 bases and J by 6 bases, with 14 bases between. The CDR3 nucleotides read TGTGCCAGCAGTTTTCAGGGATCAGGGCATGGCTACACCTTC. Amino acid sequence: CASSFQGSGHGYTF.